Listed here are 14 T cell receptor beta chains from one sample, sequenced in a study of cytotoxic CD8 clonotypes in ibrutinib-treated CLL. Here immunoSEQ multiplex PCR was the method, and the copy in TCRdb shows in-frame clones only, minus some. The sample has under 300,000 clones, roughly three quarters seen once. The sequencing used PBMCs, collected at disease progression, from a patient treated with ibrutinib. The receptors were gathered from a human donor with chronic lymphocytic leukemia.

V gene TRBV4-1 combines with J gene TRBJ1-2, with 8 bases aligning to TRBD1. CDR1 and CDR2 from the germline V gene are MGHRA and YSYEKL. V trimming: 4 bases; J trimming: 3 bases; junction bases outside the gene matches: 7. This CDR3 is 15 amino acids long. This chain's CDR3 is CASSRVQGVDYGYTF. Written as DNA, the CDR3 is TGCGCCAGCAGCCGCGTACAGGGGGTTGACTATGGCTACACCTTC.

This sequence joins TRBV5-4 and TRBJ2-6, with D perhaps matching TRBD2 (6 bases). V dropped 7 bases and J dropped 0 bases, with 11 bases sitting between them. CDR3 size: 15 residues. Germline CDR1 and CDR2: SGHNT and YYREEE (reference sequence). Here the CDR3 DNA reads TGTGCCAGCGGTGGGAGGTACTCTGGGGCCAACGTCCTGACTTTC. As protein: CASGGRYSGANVLTF.

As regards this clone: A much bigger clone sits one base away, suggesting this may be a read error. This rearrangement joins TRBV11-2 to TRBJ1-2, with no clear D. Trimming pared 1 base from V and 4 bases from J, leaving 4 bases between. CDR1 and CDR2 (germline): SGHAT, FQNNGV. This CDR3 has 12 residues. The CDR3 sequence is CASSLGGYGYTF. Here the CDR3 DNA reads TGTGCCAGCAGCTTAGGCGGCTATGGCTACACCTTC. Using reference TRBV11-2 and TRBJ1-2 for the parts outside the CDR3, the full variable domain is EAGVAQSPRYKIIEKRQSVAFWCNPISGHATLYWYQQILGQGPKLLIQFQNNGVVDDSQLPKDRFSAERLKGVDSTLKIQPAKLEDSAVYLCASSLGGYGYTFGSGTRLTVV.

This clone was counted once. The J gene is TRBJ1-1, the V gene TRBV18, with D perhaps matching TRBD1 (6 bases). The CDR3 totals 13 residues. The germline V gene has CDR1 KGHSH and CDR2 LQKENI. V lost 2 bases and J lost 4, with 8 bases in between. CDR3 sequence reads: CASSPWGATEAFF. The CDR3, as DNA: TGTGCCAGCTCACCATGGGGGGCCACTGAAGCTTTCTTT.

The CDR3 sequence is CASSLTGLNTGELFF. CDR3 sequence (DNA): TGTGCCAGCAGCTTGACAGGTTTAAACACCGGGGAGCTGTTTTTT. The V gene is TRBV11-3, the J gene TRBJ2-2; D possibly corresponds to TRBD1 (6 bases). The V end lost 3 bases, the J end lost 2 bases, and 10 bases lay between the germline ends. This CDR3 contains 15 residues. Looked up from germline, CDR1 is SGHNT and CDR2 is YENEEA.

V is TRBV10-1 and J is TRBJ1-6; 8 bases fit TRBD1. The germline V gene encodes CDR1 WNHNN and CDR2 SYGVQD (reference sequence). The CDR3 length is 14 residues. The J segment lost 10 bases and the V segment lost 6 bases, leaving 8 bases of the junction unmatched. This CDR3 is CASSPGTGRSPLHF. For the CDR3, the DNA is TGCGCCAGCAGCCCCGGGACAGGAAGGTCACCCCTCCACTTT.

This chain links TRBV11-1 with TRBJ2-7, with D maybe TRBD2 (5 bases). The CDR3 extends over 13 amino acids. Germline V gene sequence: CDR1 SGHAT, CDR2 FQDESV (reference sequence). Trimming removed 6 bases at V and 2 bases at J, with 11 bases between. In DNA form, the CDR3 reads TGTGCCAGCAGTTCCCGGGGAACCTACGAGCAGTACTTC. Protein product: CASSSRGTYEQYF.

The CDR3 region is CASSLFRGTASAFF. In DNA, the CDR3 is TGTGCCAGCAGCCTATTTCGAGGGACAGCATCCGCTTTCTTT. This chain uses TRBV5-4 with TRBJ1-1, with 7 positions matching TRBD1. The CDR3 loop spans 14 amino acids. V dropped 4 bases and J dropped 11; count of bases not matched to a gene: 14. Looked up from germline, CDR1 is SGHNT and CDR2 is YYREEE (reference sequence).

This chain's CDR3 is CASSQLAGGLYEQYF. CDR3 sequence (DNA): TGCGCCAGCAGCCAACTAGCGGGGGGGCTCTACGAGCAGTACTTC. The chain recombines TRBV4-1 with TRBJ2-7; 12 bases are a match to TRBD2. There are 15 residues in the CDR3. Losses at the gene ends were 2 bases for V and 3 bases for J; bases not matched to a gene: 2. CDR1 is MGHRA, CDR2 YSYEKL, per germline.

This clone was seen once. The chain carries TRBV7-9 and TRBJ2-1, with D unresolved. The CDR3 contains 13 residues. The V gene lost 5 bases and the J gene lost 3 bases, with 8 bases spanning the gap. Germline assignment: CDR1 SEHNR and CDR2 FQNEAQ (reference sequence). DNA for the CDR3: TGTGCCAGCAGCCCCCCGAACTACAATGAGCAGTTCTTC. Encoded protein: CASSPPNYNEQFF.

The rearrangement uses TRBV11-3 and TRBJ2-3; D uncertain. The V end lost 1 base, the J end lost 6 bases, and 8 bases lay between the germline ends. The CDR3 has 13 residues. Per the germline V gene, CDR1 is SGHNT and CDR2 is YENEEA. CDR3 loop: CASSLAPPDTQYF. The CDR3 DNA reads TGTGCCAGCAGCTTAGCCCCCCCCGATACGCAGTATTTT.

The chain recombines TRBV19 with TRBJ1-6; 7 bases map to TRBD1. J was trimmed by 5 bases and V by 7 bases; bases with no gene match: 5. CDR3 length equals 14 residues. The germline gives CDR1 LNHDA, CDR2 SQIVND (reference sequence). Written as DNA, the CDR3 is TGTGCCAGTAAAGGGGGCTTTGATAATTCACCCCTCCACTTT. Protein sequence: CASKGGFDNSPLHF.

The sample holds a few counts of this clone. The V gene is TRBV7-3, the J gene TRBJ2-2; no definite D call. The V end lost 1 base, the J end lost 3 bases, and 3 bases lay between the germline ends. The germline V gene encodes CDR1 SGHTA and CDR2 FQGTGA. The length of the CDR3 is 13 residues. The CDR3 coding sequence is TGTGCCAGCAGCTTAAAGTACACCGGGGAGCTGTTTTTT. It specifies CASSLKYTGELFF. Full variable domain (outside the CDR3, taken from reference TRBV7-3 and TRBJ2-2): GAGVSQTPSNKVTEKGKYVELRCDPISGHTALYWYRQSLGQGPEFLIYFQGTGAADDSGLPNDRFFAVRPEGSVSTLKIQRTERGDSAVYLCASSLKYTGELFFGEGSRLTVL.

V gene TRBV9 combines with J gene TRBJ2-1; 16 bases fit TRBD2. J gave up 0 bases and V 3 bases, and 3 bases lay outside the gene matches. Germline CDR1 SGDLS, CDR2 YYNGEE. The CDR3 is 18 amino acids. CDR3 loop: CASSGGLAGGSSYNEQFF. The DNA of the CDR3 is TGTGCCAGCAGCGGGGGACTAGCGGGAGGGAGCTCCTACAATGAGCAGTTCTTC.